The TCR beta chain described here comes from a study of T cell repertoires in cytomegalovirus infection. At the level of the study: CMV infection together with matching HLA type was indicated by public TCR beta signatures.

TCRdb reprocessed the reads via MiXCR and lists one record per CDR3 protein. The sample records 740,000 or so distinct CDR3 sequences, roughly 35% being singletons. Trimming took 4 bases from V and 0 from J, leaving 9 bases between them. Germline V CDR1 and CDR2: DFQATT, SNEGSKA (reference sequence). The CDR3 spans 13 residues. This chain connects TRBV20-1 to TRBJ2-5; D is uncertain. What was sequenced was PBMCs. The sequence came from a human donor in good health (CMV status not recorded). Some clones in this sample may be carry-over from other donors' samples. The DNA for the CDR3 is TGCAGTGCTATGCCTCTGTACCAAGAGACCCAGTACTTC. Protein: CSAMPLYQETQYF.